The rows below give T cell receptor beta chains drawn from one sample of a study of blood T cell repertoires in COVID-19. Sequenced by immunoSEQ multiplex PCR; TCRdb stores in-frame clones only, minus some. The sample contains about 150,000 clones, roughly 80% of which appear only once. The source material was peripheral blood. These receptors all come from a woman aged 55-70 years with acute or convalescent COVID-19. Both conserved end residues are part of each CDR3. A D gene is named only where the DNA matches it firmly. Where a row states a size, it is once, few, many or the class of an expanded clone; other rows omit it.

few | TRBJ1-2 | TRBD1 | TRBV10-1 | TGCGCCAGCAGTGACTGGACAGGGGATGGCTACACCTTC | CASSDWTGDGYTF
. | TRBJ1-4 | . | TRBV7-2 | TGTGCCAGCAGTCAAGGACAGAGGATACTTGAAAAACTGTTTTTT | CASSQGQRILEKLFF
. | TRBJ1-4 | TRBD1 | TRBV3-1/TRBV3-2 | TGTGCCAGCAGCCAAGGCTCCCGGCAGGGGGAGGCTGAAAAACTGTTTTTT | CASSQGSRQGEAEKLFF
. | TRBJ2-1 | TRBD1 | TRBV10-2 | TGCGCCAGCAGCGGGACAGGGATTAATGAGCAGTTCTTC | CASSGTGINEQFF
few | TRBJ2-1 | TRBD1 | TRBV5-1 | TGCGCCAGCAGCGTTGAGGGACAGGGTTCCTACAATGAGCAGTTCTTC | CASSVEGQGSYNEQFF
. | TRBJ2-5 | TRBD2 | TRBV27 | TGTGCCAGCGGGGGACTAGATCTCACCCAGTACTTC | CASGGLDLTQYF
once | TRBJ1-4 | . | TRBV2 | TGTGCCAGCAGTGGTCGGTCTAATGAAAAACTGTTTTTT | CASSGRSNEKLFF
. | TRBJ1-6 | . | TRBV6-5 | TGTGCCAGCACTTCAGGGCTCTGGAATTCACCCCTCCACTTT | CASTSGLWNSPLHF
. | TRBJ1-2 | . | TRBV5-6 | TGTGCCAGCAGCTTCCGCACAGGAAACTATGGCTACACCTTC | CASSFRTGNYGYTF
. | TRBJ1-2 | TRBD1 | TRBV5-1 | TGCGCCAGCAGCTCCCGGGACAGGGACCCTGGCTACACCTTC | CASSSRDRDPGYTF
. | TRBJ1-2 | . | TRBV4-1 | TGCGCCAGCAGCCCCTCGGACCGGGGGTTCGTCTACACCTTC | CASSPSDRGFVYTF
few | TRBJ1-1 | . | TRBV7-9 | TGTGCCAGCAGCCCAGGGATGAACACTGAAGCTTTCTTT | CASSPGMNTEAFF
. | TRBJ2-3 | . | TRBV10-3 | TGTGCCATCAGTGAGTCGAGCGATACGCAGTATTTT | CAISESSDTQYF
. | TRBJ1-1 | . | TRBV5-6 | TGTGCCAGCAGCTTGGTCGGGGAAGGCCGTTCTCTTTTGCAGCGAGCTTTCTTT | CASSLVGEGRSLLQRAFF
. | TRBJ2-1 | . | TRBV5-4 | TGTGCCAGCAGCCGTGTGGGCGGGGAAGGGCACAATGAGCAGTTCTTC | CASSRVGGEGHNEQFF
. | TRBJ1-5 | . | TRBV5-5 | TGTGCCAGCAGCCTTCAGGGGCTTGGTCAGCCCCAGCATTTT | CASSLQGLGQPQHF
many | TRBJ2-7 | . | TRBV11-2 | TGTGCCAGCAGCGTTCATCCGGACAGCTACTACGAGCAGTACTTC | CASSVHPDSYYEQYF
. | TRBJ2-7 | . | TRBV18 | TGTGCCAGCTCCCAACAAAATCCTCCCGTCTACGAGCAGTACTTC | CASSQQNPPVYEQYF
. | TRBJ2-1 | TRBD1 | TRBV24-1 | TGTGCCACCAGTGATTACTCCAAGACAGGGTCTTACAATGAGCAGTTCTTC | CATSDYSKTGSYNEQFF
. | TRBJ1-2 | TRBD1 | TRBV27 | TGTGCCAGCAGTTCACGACAGGGGGCTGTCTCTGGCTACACCTTC | CASSSRQGAVSGYTF
. | TRBJ1-5 | TRBD1 | TRBV3-1/TRBV3-2 | TGTGCCAGCAGCTTCGGGACAGGATATAGCAATCAGCCCCAGCATTTT | CASSFGTGYSNQPQHF
. | TRBJ2-7 | TRBD1 | TRBV10-2 | TGCGCCAGCAGTGAGTTCCTACTCGGGACAGGGAGTCTCCACGAGCAGTACTTC | CASSEFLLGTGSLHEQYF
. | TRBJ1-2 | TRBD1 | TRBV29-1 | TGCAGCGTTGGGACAGGAGCTAACTATGGCTACACCTTC | CSVGTGANYGYTF
. | TRBJ1-2 | . | TRBV4-1 | TGCGCCAGCAGCCAAGAGGGCGGGGCGGAGAACTATGGCTACACCTTC | CASSQEGGAENYGYTF
. | TRBJ2-5 | . | TRBV7-3 | TGTGCCAGCAGCTTAAATCCGGAGGCGACCCAGTACTTC | CASSLNPEATQYF
. | TRBJ2-2 | . | TRBV9 | TGTGCCAGCAGCGTAGGGACTTGGAACACCGGGGAGCTGTTTTTT | CASSVGTWNTGELFF
few | TRBJ1-2 | . | TRBV18 | TGTGCCAGCTCAGTTACAGGGCTTGGCTACACCTTC | CASSVTGLGYTF
. | TRBJ2-7 | TRBD1 | TRBV11-1 | TGTGCCAGCAGCCCAGTCCGCGGACAGGGTTCCTACGAGCAGTACTTC | CASSPVRGQGSYEQYF
. | TRBJ1-1 | TRBD1 | TRBV30 | TGTGCCTGGAGTACAGGGGGCAGTATAGGGAGAAGCGCTGAAGCTTTCTTT | CAWSTGGSIGRSAEAFF
once | TRBJ1-1 | . | TRBV5-1 | TGCGCCAGCAGCTCTGGGCCTAACACTGAAGCTTTCTTT | CASSSGPNTEAFF
. | TRBJ2-7 | . | TRBV2 | TGTGCCAGCAGCCAAGACAGGTACGAGCAGTACTTC | CASSQDRYEQYF
few | TRBJ2-1 | . | TRBV19 | TGTGCCAGTAGTCTAAACAGGGCCACCTACAATGAGCAGTTCTTC | CASSLNRATYNEQFF
once | TRBJ1-5 | TRBD1 | TRBV6-6 | TGTGCCAGCAGTATAGGACAGGGTGACAATCAGCCCCAGCATTTT | CASSIGQGDNQPQHF
. | TRBJ1-1 | TRBD1 | TRBV7-3 | TGTGCCAGCAGCCAAACAGGGGAGGCCACTGAAGCTTTCTTT | CASSQTGEATEAFF
. | TRBJ1-1 | . | TRBV7-9 | TGTGCCAGCAGCCCCTCGGGAGGGAACACTGAAGCTTTCTTT | CASSPSGGNTEAFF
. | TRBJ2-2 | . | TRBV27 | TGTGCCAGCAGTGGAGCCGGGTCCCTGCGGGACACCGGGGAGCTGTTTTTT | CASSGAGSLRDTGELFF
once | TRBJ1-1 | TRBD1 | TRBV18 | TGTGCCAGCTCAAAAGGAGGGACAGCCAACACTGAAGCTTTCTTT | CASSKGGTANTEAFF
. | TRBJ2-3 | TRBD2 | TRBV30 | TGTGCCTGGAGTATCGGGACTAGCGGTAGCACAGATACGCAGTATTTT | CAWSIGTSGSTDTQYF
. | TRBJ1-6 | . | TRBV4-1 | TGCGCCAGCAGCGATGTTTTAGGGGCCTTGGGGAAGTATAATTCACCCCTCCACTTT | CASSDVLGALGKYNSPLHF
. | TRBJ1-2 | . | TRBV6-5 | TGTGCCAGCAGTTACTATTCTGATCGGTTCGTCTACACCTTC | CASSYYSDRFVYTF
. | TRBJ2-7 | . | TRBV27 | TGTGCCAGCAGCCCAGCTACCAGGAGGAGGACCTACGAGCAGTACTTC | CASSPATRRRTYEQYF
. | TRBJ1-4 | . | TRBV6-5 | TGTGCCAGCAGTCTACAGTACAATAATGAAAAACTGTTTTTT | CASSLQYNNEKLFF
. | TRBJ2-5 | . | TRBV28 | TGTGCCAGCAGTTTATTATTCGACCAAGAGACCCAGTACTTC | CASSLLFDQETQYF
. | TRBJ1-4 | TRBD1 | TRBV4-1 | TGCGCCAGCAGCAGACAGCAGGGGGCCGGTGAAAAACTGTTTTTT | CASSRQQGAGEKLFF
. | TRBJ1-5 | . | TRBV7-2 | TGTGCCAGCAGCCATCGACACTGGGTAGAGCCCCAGCATTTT | CASSHRHWVEPQHF
. | TRBJ2-3 | . | TRBV24-1 | TGTGCCACCAGTCCAACAGGGCTTTCCACAGATACGCAGTATTTT | CATSPTGLSTDTQYF
. | TRBJ2-6 | TRBD2 | TRBV5-1 | TGCGCCAGCAGCTTGTTGGGGCTAACGGGGGGTTCCTCTGGGGCCAACGTCCTGACTTTC | CASSLLGLTGGSSGANVLTF
. | TRBJ1-4 | TRBD1 | TRBV30 | TGTGCCTGGAGTGCGGACAGGGGTCCGGAAAAACTGTTTTTT | CAWSADRGPEKLFF
. | TRBJ1-1 | TRBD1 | TRBV4-1 | TGCGCCAGCAGCCATACAGGGGGCGGCACTGAAGCTTTCTTT | CASSHTGGGTEAFF
once | TRBJ2-1 | TRBD2 | TRBV4-2 | TGTGCCAGCAGCCAAGAAGGGCTAGCGGGGTGGCAGTTCTTC | CASSQEGLAGWQFF